Listed below are T cell receptor beta chains from one sample, sequenced in a study of identical twins. TCRdb recomputed calls from the 5' RACE reads with MiXCR, one row per CDR3 protein. This sample has hundreds of thousands of distinct CDR3 sequences, with roughly 24% found just once. In addition, the sample was reused for a study of T cells expressing NK-cell markers.

The specimen sequenced was CD4+ T cells sorted from blood. Every receptor here comes from a woman younger than 35 in good health. CDR3s include the opening cysteine and the closing phenylalanine or tryptophan.

v_gene,j_gene,CDR3aa
TRBV5-1,TRBJ2-1,CASSPGLAGGNYNEQFF
TRBV6-1,TRBJ2-3,CASSTLMAADTQYF
TRBV10-3,TRBJ2-3,CAISGTSGVRTDTQYF
TRBV2,TRBJ1-4,CASRSEVNEKLFF
TRBV10-3,TRBJ2-7,CATQQGAFSYEQYF
TRBV20-1,TRBJ1-1,CSHDGNTEAFF
TRBV6-6,TRBJ2-3,CASSYVDTDTQYF
TRBV7-9,TRBJ1-3,CASTRDRGSRNTIYF
TRBV7-9,TRBJ2-3,CASSFMDRGNTDTQYF
TRBV2,TRBJ2-7,CASSSESYEQYF
TRBV9,TRBJ2-1,CASSVDPRGNNEQFF
TRBV19,TRBJ2-7,CASSIDEQYF
TRBV7-9,TRBJ2-2,CASSPRAGEGGELFF
TRBV6-2/TRBV6-3,TRBJ2-4,CASTASGSVIQYF
TRBV7-8,TRBJ2-1,CASSTTSGGAYEQFF
TRBV27,TRBJ2-7,CASRGTGQSYEQYF
TRBV10-1,TRBJ2-1,CASSGERDGRSFYNEQFF
TRBV12-3/TRBV12-4,TRBJ2-3,CASTPVAGGGNTQYF
TRBV10-3,TRBJ2-7,CAIRRDRGSYEQYF
TRBV18,TRBJ2-2,CASSQATAKGTGELFF
TRBV7-9,TRBJ2-3,CASSLSSGGSTDTQYF